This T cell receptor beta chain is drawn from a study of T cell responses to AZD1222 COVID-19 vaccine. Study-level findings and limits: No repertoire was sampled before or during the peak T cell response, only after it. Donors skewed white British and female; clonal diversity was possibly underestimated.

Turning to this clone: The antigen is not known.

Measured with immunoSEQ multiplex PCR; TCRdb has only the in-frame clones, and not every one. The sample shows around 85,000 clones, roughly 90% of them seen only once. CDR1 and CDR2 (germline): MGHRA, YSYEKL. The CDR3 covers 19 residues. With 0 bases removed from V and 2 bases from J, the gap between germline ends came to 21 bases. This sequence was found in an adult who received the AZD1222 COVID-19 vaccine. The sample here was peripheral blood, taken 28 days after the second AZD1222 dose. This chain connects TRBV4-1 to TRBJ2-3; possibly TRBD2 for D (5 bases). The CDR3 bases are TGCGCCAGCAGCCAAGAGGCTAGTCAAAGACTACTTACCACAGATACGCAGTATTTT. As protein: CASSQEASQRLLTTDTQYF.